This T cell receptor beta chain was observed in a study of T cell responses to AZD1222 COVID-19 vaccine. Findings of the study overall: Repertoires were obtained solely post-peak T cell response. Two doses of AZD1222 preceded a rise in Spike-specific TCR breadth and depth. Donors were largely white British and mainly female; clonal diversity was possibly underestimated.

Profiling relied on immunoSEQ multiplex PCR, and the TCRdb table lists in-frame clones only, not all of them. The repertoire holds around 100,000 clones, with 70% to 90% as singletons. CDR1 and CDR2 from the germline V gene are GTSNPN and SVGIG (reference sequence). Trimming took 3 bases from V and 6 from J; bases not matched to a gene: 19. CDR3 length equals 17 residues. To note about this clone: The antigen is undetermined.

The sequence was collected from an adult in good health. This rearrangement joins TRBV30 to TRBJ2-7; 8 positions agree with TRBD2. The sequencing here drew on peripheral blood, taken on day 0 of AZD1222 vaccination. The CDR3 DNA sequence: TGTGCCTGGAGAGGGACATACCCCGGGACTAGAAGTGTCGAGCAGTACTTC. It codes for CAWRGTYPGTRSVEQYF.